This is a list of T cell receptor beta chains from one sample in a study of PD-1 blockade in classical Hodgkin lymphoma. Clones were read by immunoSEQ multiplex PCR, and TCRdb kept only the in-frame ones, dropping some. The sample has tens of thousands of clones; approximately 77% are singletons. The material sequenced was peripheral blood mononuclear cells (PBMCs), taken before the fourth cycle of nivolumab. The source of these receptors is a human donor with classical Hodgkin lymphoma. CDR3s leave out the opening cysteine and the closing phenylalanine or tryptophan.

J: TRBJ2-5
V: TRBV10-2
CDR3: ASRGTSGPETQY

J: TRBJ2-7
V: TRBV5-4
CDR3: ASSQDDRPPYEQY

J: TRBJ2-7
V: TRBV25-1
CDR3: ASSDAPVGTGVLYEQY

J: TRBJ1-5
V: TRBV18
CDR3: ASSGQGSNQPQH

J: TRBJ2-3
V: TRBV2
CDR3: ASRDRGTDTQY

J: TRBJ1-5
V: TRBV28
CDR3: ASAWEGTGSFRPQH

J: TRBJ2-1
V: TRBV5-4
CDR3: ASSPIGGGIHNEQF

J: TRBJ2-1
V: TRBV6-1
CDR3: ASRAMSSYNEQF

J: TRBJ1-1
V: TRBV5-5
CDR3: ASSLVQGTRTEAF

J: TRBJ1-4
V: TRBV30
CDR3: AWRGGSFEKLF

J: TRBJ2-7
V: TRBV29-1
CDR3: SVSQGPSYEQY

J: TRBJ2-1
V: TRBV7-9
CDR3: ASSLGGFGNEQF

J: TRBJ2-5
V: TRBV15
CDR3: ATSRGGLRQETQY

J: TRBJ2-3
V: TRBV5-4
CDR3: ASSTGSGPTDTQY

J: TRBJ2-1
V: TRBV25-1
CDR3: ASSNAGDYNEQF

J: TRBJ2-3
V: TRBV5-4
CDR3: ASSLDRGYTDTQY

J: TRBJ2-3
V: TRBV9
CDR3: ASSVYSLGLAGVGGTQY

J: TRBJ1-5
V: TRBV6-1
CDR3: ASIQGNNQPQH

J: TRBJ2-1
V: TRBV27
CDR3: ASSLNTGTSGREQF

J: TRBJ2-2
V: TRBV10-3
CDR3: AISEPSAVTGELF